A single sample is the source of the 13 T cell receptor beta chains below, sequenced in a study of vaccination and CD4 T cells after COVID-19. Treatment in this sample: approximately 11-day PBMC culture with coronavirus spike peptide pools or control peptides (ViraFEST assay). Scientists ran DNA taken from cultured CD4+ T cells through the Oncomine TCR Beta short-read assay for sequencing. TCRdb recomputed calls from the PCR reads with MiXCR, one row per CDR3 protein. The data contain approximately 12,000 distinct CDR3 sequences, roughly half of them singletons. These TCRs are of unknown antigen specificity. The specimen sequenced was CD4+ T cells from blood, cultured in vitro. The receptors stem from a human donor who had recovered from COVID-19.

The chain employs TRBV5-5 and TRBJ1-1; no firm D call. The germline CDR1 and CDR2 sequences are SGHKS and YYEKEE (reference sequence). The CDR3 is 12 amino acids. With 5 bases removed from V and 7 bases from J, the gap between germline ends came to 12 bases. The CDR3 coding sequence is TGTGCCAGCAGTCCACCTGTAGGTGAAGCTTTCTTT. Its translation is CASSPPVGEAFF.

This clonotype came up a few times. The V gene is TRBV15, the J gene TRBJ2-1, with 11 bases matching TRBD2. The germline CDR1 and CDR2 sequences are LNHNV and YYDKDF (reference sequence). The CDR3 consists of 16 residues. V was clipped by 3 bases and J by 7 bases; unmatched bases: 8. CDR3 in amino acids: CATSRKTSGSGNEQFF. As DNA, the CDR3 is TGTGCCACCAGCAGGAAAACTAGCGGGAGCGGGAATGAGCAGTTCTTC.

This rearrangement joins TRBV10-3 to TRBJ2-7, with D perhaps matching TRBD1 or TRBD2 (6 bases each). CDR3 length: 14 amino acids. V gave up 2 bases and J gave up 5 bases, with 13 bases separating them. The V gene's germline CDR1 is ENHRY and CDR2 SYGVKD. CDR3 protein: CAISEQGPGDEQYF. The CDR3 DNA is TGTGCCATCAGTGAGCAGGGGCCGGGAGACGAGCAGTACTTC.

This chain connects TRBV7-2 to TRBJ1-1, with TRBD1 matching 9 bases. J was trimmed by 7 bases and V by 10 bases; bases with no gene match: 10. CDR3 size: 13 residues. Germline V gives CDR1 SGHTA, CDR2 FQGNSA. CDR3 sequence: CATRQGGGIEAFF. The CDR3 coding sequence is TGTGCCACCCGACAGGGGGGCGGCATTGAAGCTTTCTTT.

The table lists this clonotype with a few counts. The CDR3 is CASSYSGRQSTDTQYF. Written as DNA, the CDR3 is TGTGCCAGCAGTTATAGCGGGAGACAAAGCACAGATACGCAGTATTTT. The chain employs TRBV6-5 and TRBJ2-3, with 9 bases aligning to TRBD2. From germline, CDR1 is MNHEY and CDR2 SVGAGI. This CDR3 has 16 amino acids. V lost 3 bases and J lost 0; bases outside the gene matches: 4.

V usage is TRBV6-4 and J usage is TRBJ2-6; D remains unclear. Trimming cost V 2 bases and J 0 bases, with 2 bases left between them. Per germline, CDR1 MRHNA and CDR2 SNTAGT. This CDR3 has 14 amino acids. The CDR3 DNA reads TGTGCCAGCAGTGACAACTCTGGGGCCAACGTCCTGACTTTC. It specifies CASSDNSGANVLTF.

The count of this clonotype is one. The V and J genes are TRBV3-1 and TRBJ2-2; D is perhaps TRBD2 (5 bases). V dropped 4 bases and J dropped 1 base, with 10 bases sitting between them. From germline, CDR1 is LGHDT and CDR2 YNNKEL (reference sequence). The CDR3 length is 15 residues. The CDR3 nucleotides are TGTGCCAGCAGCCGTTGGGGAGTGAACACCGGGGAGCTGTTTTTT. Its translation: CASSRWGVNTGELFF.

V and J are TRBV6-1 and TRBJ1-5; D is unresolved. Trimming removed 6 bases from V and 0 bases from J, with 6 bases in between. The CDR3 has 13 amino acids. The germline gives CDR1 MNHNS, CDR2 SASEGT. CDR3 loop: CASSPISNQPQHF. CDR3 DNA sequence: TGTGCCAGCAGCCCGATTAGCAATCAGCCCCAGCATTTT.

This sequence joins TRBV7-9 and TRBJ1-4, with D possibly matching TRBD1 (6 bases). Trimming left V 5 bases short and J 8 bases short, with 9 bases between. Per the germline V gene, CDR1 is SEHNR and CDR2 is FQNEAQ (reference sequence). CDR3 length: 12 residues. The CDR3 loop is CASSVDREKLFF. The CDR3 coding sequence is TGTGCCAGCAGCGTCGACAGGGAAAAACTGTTTTTT.

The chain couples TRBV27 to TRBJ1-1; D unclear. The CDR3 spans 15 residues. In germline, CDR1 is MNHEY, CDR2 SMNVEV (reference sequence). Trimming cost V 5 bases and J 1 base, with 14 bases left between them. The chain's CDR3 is CASSPHGLGNTEAFF. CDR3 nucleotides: TGTGCCAGCAGTCCCCACGGGCTGGGGAACACTGAAGCTTTCTTT.

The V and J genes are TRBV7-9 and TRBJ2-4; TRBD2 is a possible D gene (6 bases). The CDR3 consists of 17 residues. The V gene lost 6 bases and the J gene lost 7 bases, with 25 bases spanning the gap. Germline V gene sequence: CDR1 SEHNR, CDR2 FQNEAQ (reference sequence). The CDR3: CASSGDPNGRSGNIQYF. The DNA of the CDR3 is TGTGCCAGCAGTGGAGACCCTAACGGGAGATCTGGTAACATTCAGTACTTC.

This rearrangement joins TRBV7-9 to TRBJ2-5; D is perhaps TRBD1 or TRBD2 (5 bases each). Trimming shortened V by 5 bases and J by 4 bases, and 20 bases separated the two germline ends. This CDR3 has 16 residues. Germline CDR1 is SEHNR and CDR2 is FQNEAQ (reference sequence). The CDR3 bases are TGTGCCAGCAGCCTAAGGGGTGTGAGGGGATCAGAGACCCAGTACTTC. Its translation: CASSLRGVRGSETQYF.

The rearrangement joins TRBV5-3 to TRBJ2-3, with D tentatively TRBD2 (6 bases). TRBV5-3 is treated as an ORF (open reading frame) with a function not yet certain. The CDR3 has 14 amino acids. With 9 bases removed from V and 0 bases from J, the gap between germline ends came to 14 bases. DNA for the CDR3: TGTGCCACCACGCTGCGGGGAAGCACAGATACGCAGTATTTT. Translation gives CATTLRGSTDTQYF.